The 13 T cell receptor beta chains given below trace back to one sample, sequenced in a study of blood T cell repertoires in COVID-19. The data were produced by immunoSEQ multiplex PCR, yet TCRdb's version contains in-frame clones alone and is incomplete. Counted here are around 250,000 clones, more than 70% occurring once; the ten biggest clones make up approximately 5%. Sequenced input: peripheral blood. The receptors were gathered from a woman of 80 years or more with COVID-19, enrolled during active disease.

The V and J genes are TRBV28 and TRBJ2-7, with D unresolved. This CDR3 is 12 amino acids long. The V end was cut by 9 bases, the J end by 0 bases, with 9 bases between. Germline lookup yields CDR1 MDHEN and CDR2 SYDVKM. The CDR3, as DNA: TGTGCCAGTGGCAGGCCCTCCTACGAGCAGTACGTC. Its translation: CASGRPSYEQYV.

The chain uses TRBV18 and TRBJ1-6; weak D call: TRBD1 (5 bases). The CDR3 consists of 14 residues. Germline lookup yields CDR1 KGHSH and CDR2 LQKENI. The V end was cut by 3 bases, the J end by 7 bases, with 10 bases between. The CDR3 region has the DNA TGTGCCAGCTCACCGCACCCAGGGAATTCACCCCTCCACTTT. Translated: CASSPHPGNSPLHF.

The V call is TRBV5-1, the J call TRBJ1-1; 9 bases are a match to TRBD1. Germline lookup yields CDR1 SGHRS and CDR2 YFSETQ. The CDR3 totals 15 residues. With V trimmed by 0 bases and J by 4 bases, 4 bases remained unmatched. The CDR3 bases are TGCGCCAGCAGCTTGGAGGGGACAGGGCTCACTGAAGCTTTCTTT. Translating it yields CASSLEGTGLTEAFF.

J is TRBJ2-2 and V is TRBV4-3; D is possibly TRBD2 (5 bases). The CDR3 extends over 15 amino acids. CDR1 is LGHNA, CDR2 YSLEER, per germline. Between the trimmed V and J ends, which lost 1 base and 4 bases, there was a span of 10 bases. DNA for the CDR3: TGCGCCAGCAGCCAAGGCGGGTTGGGCACCGGGGAGCTGTTTTTT. It codes for CASSQGGLGTGELFF.

This chain joins TRBV12-5 and TRBJ2-5; 16 bases are shared with TRBD2. The length of the CDR3 is 16 residues. From germline, CDR1 is LGHNT and CDR2 FRNRAP. The V gene end was trimmed by 6 bases and the J gene end by 2 bases; junction bases not matched to a gene: 3. The CDR3 region is CASGPGLAGGQETQYF. The CDR3, as DNA: TGTGCTAGTGGACCGGGACTAGCGGGGGGGCAAGAGACCCAGTACTTC.

The J gene is TRBJ1-1, the V gene TRBV5-1; 7 bases agree with TRBD1. V was pared by 2 bases and J by 0 bases, with 7 bases of the junction left unmatched. Germline V gives CDR1 SGHRS, CDR2 YFSETQ. This CDR3 comprises 16 residues. The DNA of the CDR3 is TGCGCCAGCAGCTTAGGAGGACAGGCGTTGAACACTGAAGCTTTCTTT. Translated: CASSLGGQALNTEAFF.

This clone was detected a few times. CDR3 sequence (DNA): TGTGCCAGCAGCCAAGTATCTAGCGGGGGGGTAGGGACCCAGTACTTC. Amino acids: CASSQVSSGGVGTQYF. This chain joins TRBV3-1 (or the pseudogene TRBV3-2) and TRBJ2-5; the match to TRBD2 covers 12 bases. CDR3 length equals 16 residues. CDR1 and CDR2 from the germline V gene are LGHDT and YNNKEL (reference sequence). V shed 1 base, J shed 7 bases, and the junction held 7 bases outside the gene matches.

V usage is TRBV7-8 and J usage is TRBJ2-3; tentatively, D is TRBD1 (6 bases). The V gene's germline CDR1 is SGHVS and CDR2 FQNEAQ. V gave up 8 bases and J gave up 2 bases, with 20 bases separating them. The CDR3 runs 16 residues. The CDR3 DNA is TGTGCCAGCTCCAGGGGTTTGGATTGGAACACAGATACGCAGTATTTT. Amino acids: CASSRGLDWNTDTQYF.

The chain uses TRBV28 and TRBJ2-5; 7 nucleotides agree with TRBD1. Germline values: CDR1 MDHEN, CDR2 SYDVKM. The V segment lost 6 bases and the J segment 4 bases; nucleotides outside the gene matches: 8. This CDR3 region has 14 residues. The CDR3 region is CASSQGGSAETQYF. CDR3 bases: TGTGCCAGCAGCCAAGGGGGCTCGGCAGAGACCCAGTACTTC.

The sample holds a few counts of this clone. The chain carries TRBV20-1 and TRBJ1-1; D perhaps matches TRBD1 (5 bases). This CDR3 region has 11 residues. Germline assignment: CDR1 DFQATT and CDR2 SNEGSKA (reference sequence). This chain's CDR3 is CRGGAGTEAFF. The CDR3 nucleotides are TGCAGAGGAGGGGCTGGCACTGAAGCTTTCTTT.

This chain uses TRBV27 with TRBJ2-3; 13 positions match TRBD2. Germline V gene lookup returns CDR1 MNHEY and CDR2 SMNVEV (reference sequence). The CDR3 has 18 residues. V gave up 4 bases and J gave up 1 base; unmatched junction bases: 8. In nucleotides, the CDR3 is TGTGCCAGCAGTTCCCCTTTCGGACTAGCGGGGGGCACAGATACGCAGTATTTT. It codes for CASSSPFGLAGGTDTQYF.

The chain employs TRBV5-1 and TRBJ2-3, with 9 bases aligning to TRBD1. Per germline, CDR1 SGHRS and CDR2 YFSETQ. The CDR3 is made up of 16 amino acids. V lost 4 bases and J lost 2; bases outside the gene matches: 8. CDR3 in amino acids: CASSPSTGGITDTQYF. The DNA for the CDR3 is TGCGCCAGCAGCCCCTCGACAGGGGGTATCACAGATACGCAGTATTTT. The full variable domain, completed using reference TRBV5-1 and TRBJ2-3, is KAGVTQTPRYLIKTRGQQVTLSCSPISGHRSVSWYQQTPGQGLQFLFEYFSETQRNKGNFPGRFSGRQFSNSRSEMNVSTLELGDSALYLCASSPSTGGITDTQYFGPGTRLTVL.

The rearrangement joins TRBV29-1 to TRBJ1-2; TRBD1 is a possible D gene (6 bases). Trimming left V 4 bases short and J 8 bases short, with 20 bases between. This CDR3 contains 14 residues. Germline CDR1 is SQVTM and CDR2 is ANQGSEA. The CDR3 is CSVASGTNNRGYTF. Here the CDR3 DNA reads TGCAGCGTTGCGTCCGGGACAAACAATCGGGGCTACACCTTC.